This TCR beta chain stems from a study of blood T cells in healthy people across ages. Study-wide results and caveats: Relative to aged donors, long-lived donors carried more naive CD4+ cells and displayed higher diversity.

Isolation yielded PBMCs, at least 7 million per sample, in every case. Per sample, at least 6 micrograms of total RNA were extracted. On this clonotype itself: Its antigen is unidentified.

Alongside a J-beta primer mix, a sample-barcoded 5' primer served in a second PCR lasting about 6 to 11 cycles. Every molecule of cDNA carried a tag from a template-switch adaptor with 12 random nucleotides. MiXCR, run by TCRdb on the 5' RACE reads, gives a single entry per CDR3 protein. The top ten hold 25% to 35% of the sample, which has over 600,000 distinct CDR3 sequences, around 43% seen once. CDR3 length: 13 amino acids. V gave up 5 bases and J gave up 4 bases; unmatched junction bases: 2. Germline CDR1 SGHTA, CDR2 FQGNSA. V gene TRBV7-2 combines with J gene TRBJ2-7; TRBD2 agrees at 10 bases. Material for sequencing was blood. The TCR sequence derives from a man older than 75 in good health. CDR3 nucleotide sequence: TGTGCCAGCAGCAATAGCGGGAGGTACGAGCAGTACTTC. Amino acid sequence: CASSNSGRYEQYF.